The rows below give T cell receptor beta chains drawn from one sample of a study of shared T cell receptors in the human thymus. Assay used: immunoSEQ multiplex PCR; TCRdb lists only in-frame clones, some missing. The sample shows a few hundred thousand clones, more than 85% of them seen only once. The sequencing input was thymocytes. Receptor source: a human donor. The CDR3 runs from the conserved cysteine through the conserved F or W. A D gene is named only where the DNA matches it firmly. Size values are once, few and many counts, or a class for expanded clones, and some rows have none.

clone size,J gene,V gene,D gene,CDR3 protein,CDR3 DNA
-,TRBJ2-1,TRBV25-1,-,CASSVGVEKGTDEQFF,TGTGCCAGCAGTGTTGGGGTGGAGAAAGGAACGGATGAGCAGTTCTTC
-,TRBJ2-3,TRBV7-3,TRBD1,CASSLPGQGTDTQYF,TGTGCCAGCAGCTTGCCGGGACAGGGGACAGATACGCAGTATTTT
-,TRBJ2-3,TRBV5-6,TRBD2,CASSLFGTSGSLADTQYF,TGTGCCAGCAGCTTGTTCGGGACTAGCGGGAGCCTCGCAGATACGCAGTATTTT
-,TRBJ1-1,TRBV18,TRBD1,CASSLGQGLNTEAFF,TGTGCCAGCTCACTCGGACAGGGTCTGAACACTGAAGCTTTCTTT
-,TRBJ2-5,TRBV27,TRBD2,CASRLRGTAAGARETQYF,TGTGCCAGCAGGCTCCGCGGTACGGCGGCGGGAGCTCGGGAGACCCAGTACTTC
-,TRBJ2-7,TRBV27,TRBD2,CASSLAGGTHISYEQYF,TGTGCCAGCAGTTTAGCGGGAGGTACCCACATCTCCTACGAGCAGTACTTC
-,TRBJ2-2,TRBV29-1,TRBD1,CSLEIPDRDLRDPNTGELFF,TGCAGCCTCGAAATTCCGGACAGGGATTTGCGGGATCCAAACACCGGGGAGCTGTTTTTT
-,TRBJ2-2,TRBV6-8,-,CASSYSRRSTGELFF,TGTGCCAGCAGTTACTCGAGGAGGTCCACCGGGGAGCTGTTTTTT
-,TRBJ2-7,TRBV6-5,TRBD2,CASSYRSGRNYEQYF,TGTGCCAGCAGTTACCGTAGCGGGAGGAATTACGAGCAGTACTTC
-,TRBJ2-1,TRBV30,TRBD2,CALEIVAGEGSYNEQFF,TGTGCCTTGGAGATTGTAGCGGGTGAGGGCTCCTACAATGAGCAGTTCTTC
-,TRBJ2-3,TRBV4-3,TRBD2,CASSPRTSGSPILADTQYF,TGCGCCAGCAGCCCACGGACTAGCGGGAGTCCCATCTTGGCAGATACGCAGTATTTT
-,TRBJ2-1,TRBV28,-,CASSFWGLGKVNEQFF,TGTGCCAGCAGTTTCTGGGGACTCGGAAAGGTGAATGAGCAGTTCTTC
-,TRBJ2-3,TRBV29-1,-,CSVNGRGTDTQYF,TGCAGCGTAAACGGGAGAGGCACAGATACGCAGTATTTT
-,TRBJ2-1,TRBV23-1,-,CASSQVSRGREMVEQFF,TGCGCCAGCAGTCAAGTATCGCGGGGGCGGGAGATGGTTGAGCAGTTCTTC
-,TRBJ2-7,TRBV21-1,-,CASSRRGDRVPYEQYF,TGTGCCAGCAGCCGACGGGGGGACAGGGTGCCCTACGAGCAGTACTTC
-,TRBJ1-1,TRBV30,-,CAWSVRRSSTNEAFF,TGTGCCTGGAGTGTACGAAGGTCGAGCACAAATGAAGCTTTCTTT
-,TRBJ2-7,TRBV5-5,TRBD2,CASSLGSSGTYEQYF,TGTGCCAGCAGCTTGGGGTCTAGCGGGACCTACGAGCAGTACTTC
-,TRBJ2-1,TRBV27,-,CASSLKGADHGLNEQFF,TGTGCCAGCAGTTTAAAGGGCGCGGACCATGGTTTGAATGAGCAGTTCTTC
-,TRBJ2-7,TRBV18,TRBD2,CASSPRVQAGVDEQYF,TGTGCCAGCTCACCTAGAGTTCAAGCGGGAGTAGACGAGCAGTACTTC
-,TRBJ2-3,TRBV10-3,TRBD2,CAVKEREPGTDTQYF,TGTGCCGTCAAGGAGCGGGAGCCAGGCACAGATACGCAGTATTTT
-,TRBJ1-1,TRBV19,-,CASSIEGAGKAAEAFF,TGTGCCAGTAGTATAGAGGGGGCAGGTAAGGCAGCTGAAGCTTTCTTT
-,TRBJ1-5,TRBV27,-,CASSLRVPYQPQHF,TGTGCCAGCAGTTTAAGGGTCCCGTATCAGCCCCAGCATTTT
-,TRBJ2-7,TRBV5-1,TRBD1,CASSLALFRRDRGAARDEQYF,TGCGCCAGCAGCTTGGCCCTTTTCAGACGGGACAGGGGGGCGGCCAGAGACGAGCAGTACTTC
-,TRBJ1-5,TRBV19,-,CASSIRDADNQPQHF,TGTGCCAGTAGTATAAGGGACGCCGACAATCAGCCCCAGCATTTT
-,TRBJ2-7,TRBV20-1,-,CSKRTYEQYF,TGCAGTAAAAGGACCTACGAGCAGTACTTC
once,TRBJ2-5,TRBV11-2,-,CASSLDRGGGQETQYF,TGTGCCAGCAGCTTAGATCGTGGAGGGGGGCAAGAGACCCAGTACTTC
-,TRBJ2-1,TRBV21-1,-,CASSKGGVADDYNEQFF,TGTGCCAGCAGCAAAGGGGGAGTAGCAGATGATTACAATGAGCAGTTCTTC
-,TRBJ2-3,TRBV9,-,CASSVVPRMGETQYF,TGTGCCAGCAGCGTAGTACCCCGTATGGGAGAGACGCAGTATTTT
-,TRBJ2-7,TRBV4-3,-,CASSQDQGSAYEQYF,TGCGCCAGCAGCCAAGATCAGGGTAGCGCCTACGAGCAGTACTTC
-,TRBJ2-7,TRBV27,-,CASRIRPSYEQYF,TGTGCCAGCAGGATTAGGCCCTCCTACGAGCAGTACTTC
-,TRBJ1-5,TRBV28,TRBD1,CASSSRDRDINQPQHF,TGTGCCAGCAGCTCCCGGGACAGGGATATCAATCAGCCCCAGCATTTT
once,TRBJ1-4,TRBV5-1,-,CASSKGVGEKLFF,TGCGCCAGCAGTAAGGGGGTAGGGGAAAAACTGTTTTTT
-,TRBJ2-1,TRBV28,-,CASSLSLSGRPRSSYNEQFF,TGTGCCAGCAGTCTGTCATTAAGTGGGAGGCCCCGCAGCTCCTACAATGAGCAGTTCTTC
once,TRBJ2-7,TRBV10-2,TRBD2,CASRYGGDYEQYF,TGCGCCAGCAGGTACGGGGGGGACTACGAGCAGTACTTC
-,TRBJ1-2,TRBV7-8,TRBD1,CASSSKPGQGKGASNGYTF,TGTGCCAGCAGCTCGAAACCCGGACAGGGAAAGGGGGCTTCGAATGGCTACACCTTC
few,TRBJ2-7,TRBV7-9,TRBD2,CASRASGTYEQYF,TGTGCCAGCCGAGCTAGCGGAACCTACGAGCAGTACTTC
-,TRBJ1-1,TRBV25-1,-,CASSEADRMNTEAFF,TGTGCCAGCAGTGAGGCCGACAGGATGAACACTGAAGCTTTCTTT